This T cell receptor (beta chain) was identified in a study of T-cell memory formation after mild COVID-19. In the study overall: TCR clustering was largely donor specific. Overall study findings and caveats: Mainly CM and EM harbored the contracting CD4+ clones; mainly EMRA harbored the CD8+ ones. Detection of some responders pre-infection suggested pre-existing cross-reactive memory T cells participated.

TCR alpha and TCR beta cDNA libraries with sample barcodes and UMIs came from 5'RACE using constant-segment primers. TCRdb analysed the 5' RACE reads with MiXCR anew, one entry per CDR3 protein. The top ten clones hold under 2.5% of a sample with roughly 240,000 distinct CDR3 sequences, over 15% of them seen once. The sample holds a few counts of this clonotype. Its antigen is not identified. Sample: PBMCs or a T cell subset sorted from them (not recorded which). The source is an adult woman who had mild COVID-19 (a few samples of this study predate the infection). Cell type and time point are not known.

In DNA, the CDR3 is TGTGCCACCAGCAGAGGAGGGGGCAAAAGTTCGATCGATAATTCACCCCTCCACTTT. Protein sequence: CATSRGGGKSSIDNSPLHF. The rearrangement uses TRBV15 and TRBJ1-6; the match to TRBD1 covers 7 bases. This CDR3 is built from 19 residues. Looked up from germline, CDR1 is LNHNV and CDR2 is YYDKDF (reference sequence). The junction had 14 bases not matched to a gene; V was cut back by 1 base and J by 5 bases.